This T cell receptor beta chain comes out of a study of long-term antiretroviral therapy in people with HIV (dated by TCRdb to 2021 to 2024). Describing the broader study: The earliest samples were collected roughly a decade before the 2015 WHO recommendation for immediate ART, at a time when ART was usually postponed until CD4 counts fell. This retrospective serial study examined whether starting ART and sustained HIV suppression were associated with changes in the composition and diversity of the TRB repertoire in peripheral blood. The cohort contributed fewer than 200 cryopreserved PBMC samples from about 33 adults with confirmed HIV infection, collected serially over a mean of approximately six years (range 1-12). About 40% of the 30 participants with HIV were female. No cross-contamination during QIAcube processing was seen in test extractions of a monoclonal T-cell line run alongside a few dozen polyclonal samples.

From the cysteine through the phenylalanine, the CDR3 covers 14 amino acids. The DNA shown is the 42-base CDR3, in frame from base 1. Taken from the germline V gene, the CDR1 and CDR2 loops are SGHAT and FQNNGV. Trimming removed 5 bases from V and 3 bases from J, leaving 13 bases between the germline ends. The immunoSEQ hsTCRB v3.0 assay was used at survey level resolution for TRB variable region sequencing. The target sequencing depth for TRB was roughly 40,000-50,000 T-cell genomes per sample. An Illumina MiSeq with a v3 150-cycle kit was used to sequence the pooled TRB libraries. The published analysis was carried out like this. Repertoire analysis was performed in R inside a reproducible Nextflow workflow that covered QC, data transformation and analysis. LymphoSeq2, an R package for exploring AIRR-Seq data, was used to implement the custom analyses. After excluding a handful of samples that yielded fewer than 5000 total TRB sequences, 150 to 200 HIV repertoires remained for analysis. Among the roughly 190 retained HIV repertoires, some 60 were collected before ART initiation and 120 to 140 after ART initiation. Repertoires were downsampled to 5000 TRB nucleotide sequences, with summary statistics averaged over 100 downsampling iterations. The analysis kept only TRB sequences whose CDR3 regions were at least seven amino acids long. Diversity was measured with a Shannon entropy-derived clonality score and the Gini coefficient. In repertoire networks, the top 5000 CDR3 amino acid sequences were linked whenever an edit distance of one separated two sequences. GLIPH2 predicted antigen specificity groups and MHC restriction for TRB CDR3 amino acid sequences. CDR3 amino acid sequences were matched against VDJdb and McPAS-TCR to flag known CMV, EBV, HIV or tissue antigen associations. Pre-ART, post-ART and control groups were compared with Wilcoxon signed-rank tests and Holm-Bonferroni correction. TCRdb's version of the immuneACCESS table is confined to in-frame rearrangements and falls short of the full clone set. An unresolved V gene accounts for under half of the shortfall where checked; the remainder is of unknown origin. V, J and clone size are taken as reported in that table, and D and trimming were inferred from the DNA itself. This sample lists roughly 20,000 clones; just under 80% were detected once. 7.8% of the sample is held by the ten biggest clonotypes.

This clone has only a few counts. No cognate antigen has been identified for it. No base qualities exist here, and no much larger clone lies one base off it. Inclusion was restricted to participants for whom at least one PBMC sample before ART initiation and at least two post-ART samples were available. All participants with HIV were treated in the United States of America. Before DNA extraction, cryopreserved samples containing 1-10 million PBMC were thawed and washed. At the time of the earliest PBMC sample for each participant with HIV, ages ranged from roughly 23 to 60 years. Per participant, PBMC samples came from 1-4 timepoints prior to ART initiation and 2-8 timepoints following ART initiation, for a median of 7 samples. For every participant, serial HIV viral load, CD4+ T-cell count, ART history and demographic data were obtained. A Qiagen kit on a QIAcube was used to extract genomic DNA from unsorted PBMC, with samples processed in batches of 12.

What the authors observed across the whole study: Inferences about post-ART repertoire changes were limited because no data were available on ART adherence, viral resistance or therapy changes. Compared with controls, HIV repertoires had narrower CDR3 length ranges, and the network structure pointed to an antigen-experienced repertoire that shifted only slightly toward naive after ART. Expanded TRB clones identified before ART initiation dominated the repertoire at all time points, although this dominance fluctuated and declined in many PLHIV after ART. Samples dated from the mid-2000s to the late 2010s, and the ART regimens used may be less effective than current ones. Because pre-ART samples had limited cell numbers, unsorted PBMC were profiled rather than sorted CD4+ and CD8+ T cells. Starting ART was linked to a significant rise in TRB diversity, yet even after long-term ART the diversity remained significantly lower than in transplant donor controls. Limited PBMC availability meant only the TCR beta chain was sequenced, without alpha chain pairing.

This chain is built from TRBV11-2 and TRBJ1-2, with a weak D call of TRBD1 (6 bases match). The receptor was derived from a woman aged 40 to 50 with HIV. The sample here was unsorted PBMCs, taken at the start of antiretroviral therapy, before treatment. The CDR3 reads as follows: CASSPGGGDYGYTF. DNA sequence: TGTGCCAGCAGCCCCGGGGGGGGCGACTATGGCTACACCTTC.